The 24 T cell receptor beta chains reported below all come from one sample, sequenced in a study of spatial heterogeneity in lung cancer. In TCRdb, the 5' RACE reads were re-called with MiXCR into one record per CDR3 protein. The sample shows roughly 15,000 distinct CDR3 sequences, about 7.9% of them seen only once. Regarding time point: sample taken at primary tumor resection. Whole RNA obtained from tumor, nontumor lung or frozen PBMC underwent sequencing without sorting. Sequences were derived from PBMCs, sampled at surgery. These receptors were collected from a female donor with early-stage non-small cell lung cancer.

This clonotype was found a few times. No DNA is shown, since the ends of the CDR3 on it are uncertain; the CDR3 is the one TCRdb lists. This chain links TRBV2 with TRBJ2-5. CDR1 is SNHLY and CDR2 is FYNNEI in the germline V gene. The CDR3 spans 13 residues, counting both ends. This chain's CDR3 is CASSSSGQETQYF.

This clonotype came up a few times. This sequence joins TRBV24-1 and TRBJ2-2; TRBD1 aligns across 8 bases. The germline V gene has CDR1 KGHDR and CDR2 SFDVKD. The CDR3 runs 16 residues. The trim removed 3 bases at V and 4 bases at J, leaving 6 bases unmatched. The CDR3 reads CATSDPGGAGTGELFF. The DNA for the CDR3 is TGTGCCACCAGTGATCCAGGGGGCGCGGGCACCGGGGAGCTGTTTTTT.

This clonotype showed up many times. The gene calls are TRBV30 and TRBJ1-3; D gene ambiguous. The V and J ends lost 0 bases and 0 bases respectively, with 3 bases between them. CDR1 and CDR2 (germline): GTSNPN, SVGIG (reference sequence). The CDR3 consists of 13 residues. CDR3 DNA: TGTGCCTGGAGTGTCAGCTCTGGAAACACCATATATTTT. Its protein product is CAWSVSSGNTIYF.

At least ten counts were recorded for this clonotype. V and J are TRBV4-2 and TRBJ1-1; 7 bases line up with TRBD1. The V and J ends lost 2 bases and 8 bases, in that order; junction bases with no gene match: 11. There are 15 residues in the CDR3. Germline V gene data show CDR1 as LGHNA and CDR2 as YNFKEQ. The CDR3 nucleotides read TGTGCCAGCAGCCAACAAGTTCCAGGGGGAAGCGAAGCTTTCTTT. The encoded protein is CASSQQVPGGSEAFF.

This clonotype was counted at least ten times. This chain connects TRBV4-2 to TRBJ2-3, with D unclear. This CDR3 has 15 amino acids. The germline V gene encodes CDR1 LGHNA and CDR2 YNFKEQ. V lost 0 bases to trimming and J lost 4 bases, with 11 bases between them. This CDR3 is CASSQEATGPDTQYF. DNA of the CDR3: TGTGCCAGCAGCCAAGAGGCGACCGGCCCAGATACGCAGTATTTT.

CDR3 DNA: TGTGCCAGCAGCACGGGACAGTACAATGAGCAGTTCTTC. It codes for CASSTGQYNEQFF. V gene TRBV7-9 combines with J gene TRBJ2-1; 7 bases match TRBD1. CDR3 length equals 13 residues. Germline V gives CDR1 SEHNR, CDR2 FQNEAQ (reference sequence). V was clipped by 5 bases and J by 4 bases; unmatched bases: 2.

This clonotype was counted ten times or more. The chain is built from TRBV29-1 and TRBJ2-5; 7 bases are shared with TRBD1. The CDR3 has 12 amino acids. Germline V CDR1 and CDR2: SQVTM, ANQGSEA. Germline trimming cut 5 bases from V and 2 bases from J; bases unmatched to any gene: 2. The CDR3, as DNA: TGCAGCGTTTCGGGACAGCAAGAGACCCAGTACTTC. Amino acids: CSVSGQQETQYF.

This clonotype was detected many times. This chain joins TRBV7-2 and TRBJ2-1; D is unresolved. Per germline, CDR1 SGHTA and CDR2 FQGNSA. Trimming shortened V by 3 bases and J by 1 base, and 10 bases separated the two germline ends. This CDR3 is 15 amino acids long. CDR3 bases: TGTGCCAGCAGCTTTTCTGTAGGTTCCTACAATGAGCAGTTCTTC. It encodes CASSFSVGSYNEQFF.

This clonotype was recorded at least ten times. One junction end disagrees with the germline gene, perhaps due to a read error. The rearrangement joins TRBV2 to TRBJ2-5; D is unresolved. CDR1 and CDR2 (germline): SNHLY, FYNNEI. The CDR3 sequence is 13 residues long. This CDR3 reads CASRESSWETQYF. Written as DNA, the CDR3 is TGTGCCAGCCGTGAGAGTTCGTGGGAGACCCAGTACTTC.

This clonotype showed up many times. This chain uses TRBV27 with TRBJ1-1, with unresolved D. V dropped 3 bases and J dropped 8 bases, with 13 bases sitting between them. Germline loops: CDR1 MNHEY, CDR2 SMNVEV (reference sequence). The CDR3 sequence is 13 residues long. The CDR3 loop reads CASSFAGSIEAFF. CDR3 sequence (DNA): TGTGCCAGCAGTTTCGCGGGAAGTATCGAAGCTTTCTTT.

This clonotype was observed a few times. The V gene is TRBV12-3 or TRBV12-4, the J gene TRBJ2-7, with D unresolved. The CDR3 loop spans 13 amino acids. Trimming took off 2 bases at V and 0 bases at J, with 5 bases between the two ends. The CDR3 is CASSLRTSYEQYF. The CDR3 coding sequence is TGTGCCAGCAGTTTACGGACCTCCTACGAGCAGTACTTC.

There are many counts of this clonotype. The chain has TRBV7-6 and TRBJ2-1; the match to TRBD2 covers 13 bases. The CDR3 covers 16 residues. Unmatched junction bases numbered 9, after V lost 4 bases and J lost 9 bases. Germline-derived CDR1 and CDR2 are SGHVS and FNYEAQ. The CDR3 DNA reads as TGTGCCAGCAGCTCCCCGACTAGCGGGGGGAAGAGTGAGCAGTTCTTC. It yields the protein CASSSPTSGGKSEQFF.

The sample holds many counts of this clonotype. The chain joins TRBV28 to TRBJ2-7; possible D gene TRBD1, 5 bases. The CDR3 has 16 amino acids. Per the germline V gene, CDR1 is MDHEN and CDR2 is SYDVKM. Trimming left V 0 bases short and J 1 base short, with 13 bases between. In nucleotides, the CDR3 is TGTGCCAGCAGTTTATGGGGCAGGGCAGCTTCCTACGAGCAGTACTTC. It specifies CASSLWGRAASYEQYF.

This clonotype showed up many times. For the CDR3, the DNA is TGCAGTGCTAGAGAGGGACTAGCGGAGCAGTACTTC. As protein: CSAREGLAEQYF. This chain joins TRBV20-1 and TRBJ2-7; 10 bases fit TRBD2. The germline V gene encodes CDR1 DFQATT and CDR2 SNEGSKA (reference sequence). The V segment lost 0 bases and the J segment 7 bases; nucleotides outside the gene matches: 0. The CDR3 has 12 amino acids.

This clonotype showed up just a few times. V gene TRBV29-1 combines with J gene TRBJ2-1; D not certain. The germline V gene encodes CDR1 SQVTM and CDR2 ANQGSEA. V was clipped by 6 bases and J by 4 bases, with 19 bases between them. The CDR3 consists of 15 residues. This chain's CDR3 is CSVYGPAVQYNEQFF. The CDR3 DNA is TGCAGCGTGTACGGGCCGGCGGTCCAGTACAATGAGCAGTTCTTC.

The V call is TRBV12-3 or TRBV12-4, the J call TRBJ2-3; D uncertain. V lost 5 bases, J lost 3 bases, and 12 bases lay in between. The CDR3 has 14 residues. CDR3 bases: TGTGCCAGCAGTCCGGTCGCCGTGACAGATACGCAGTATTTT. Translation: CASSPVAVTDTQYF.

This rearrangement joins TRBV20-1 to TRBJ2-7; TRBD2 is a possible D gene (5 bases). CDR3 size: 12 residues. V was pared by 0 bases and J by 4 bases, with 7 bases between. From germline, CDR1 is DFQATT and CDR2 SNEGSKA (reference sequence). The DNA of the CDR3 is TGCAGTGCTAGAGACCGAGGGTACGAGCAGTACTTC. As protein: CSARDRGYEQYF.

Within the sample, this clonotype is large. J is TRBJ1-3 and V is TRBV4-2; D gene uncertain. This CDR3 comprises 17 residues. In germline, CDR1 is LGHNA, CDR2 YNFKEQ. The V and J ends lost 3 bases and 0 bases respectively, with 15 bases between them. The CDR3 region has the DNA TGTGCCAGCAGCCAGTATCTTGAGACGGACTCTGGAAACACCATATATTTT. This sequence encodes CASSQYLETDSGNTIYF.

The table lists this clonotype with many counts. Here the CDR3 reads CASSFTGGNNQPQHF. The CDR3 DNA follows: TGTGCCAGCAGCTTTACAGGGGGCAACAATCAGCCCCAGCATTTT. The chain uses TRBV7-9 and TRBJ1-5; 9 bases agree with TRBD1. There are 15 residues in the CDR3. From germline, CDR1 is SEHNR and CDR2 FQNEAQ (reference sequence). Trimming at V came to 3 bases and at J to 3 bases, leaving 3 bases not matched to a gene. The full variable domain, rest sourced from reference TRBV7-9 and TRBJ1-5, is DTGVSQNPRHKITKRGQNVTFRCDPISEHNRLYWYRQTLGQGPEFLTYFQNEAQLEKSRLLSDRFSAERPKGSFSTLEIQRTEQGDSAMYLCASSFTGGNNQPQHFGDGTRLSIL.

This clonotype was counted at least ten times. This CDR3 is CASSLGAGGMNEQFF. CDR3 sequence (DNA): TGCGCCAGCAGCTTGGGGGCAGGGGGCATGAATGAGCAGTTCTTC. The V call is TRBV5-1, the J call TRBJ2-1, with 8 bases matching TRBD1. The germline V gene encodes CDR1 SGHRS and CDR2 YFSETQ. V lost 0 bases to trimming and J lost 7 bases; unmatched junction nucleotides: 6. This CDR3 comprises 15 residues.

This clonotype has a count of ten or more. The V and J genes are TRBV13 and TRBJ2-7; D is perhaps TRBD1 (6 bases). The germline gives CDR1 PRHDT, CDR2 FYEKMQ (reference sequence). Trimming shortened V by 3 bases and J by 2 bases, and 8 bases separated the two germline ends. The CDR3 runs to 13 residues. CDR3 amino acids: CASSFWGPYEQYF. DNA for the CDR3: TGTGCCAGCAGCTTCTGGGGGCCCTACGAGCAGTACTTC.

Of note for this clonotype: A much more abundant neighbour one base away suggests this may be a read error. V gene TRBV27 combines with J gene TRBJ2-1; D is unclear. Germline V CDR1 and CDR2: MNHEY, SMNVEV (reference sequence). This CDR3 comprises 14 residues. Deletions cut 6 bases from V and 1 base from J, with 10 bases between. CDR3 coding DNA: TGTGCCAGCAGCTTCTTCGGGTCCTACAATGAGCAGTTCTTC. Its translation is CASSFFGSYNEQFF.

This clonotype was seen at least ten times. The CDR3 loop is CASRPGTSYEQYF. In DNA, the CDR3 is TGTGCCAGCAGACCCGGGACATCCTACGAGCAGTACTTC. The V and J genes are TRBV12-3 or TRBV12-4 and TRBJ2-7, with a tentative D call TRBD1 (6 bases). The CDR3 is 13 residues long. Trimming took off 6 bases at V and 1 base at J, with 10 bases between the two ends.

A few counts support this clonotype. This rearrangement joins TRBV25-1 to TRBJ2-5; 15 bases align to TRBD2. The CDR3 covers 18 residues. With 2 bases clipped from V and 3 bases from J, the junction kept 7 bases outside the gene matches. Germline-derived CDR1 and CDR2 are MGHDK and SYGVNS. For the CDR3, the DNA is TGTGCCAGCAGTGAAAGCCCCGGACTAGCGGGGGGGAAAGAGACCCAGTACTTC. It is translated as CASSESPGLAGGKETQYF.